The 13 T cell receptor beta chains in this list originate from one sample, sequenced in a study of early T cells in non-severe SARS-CoV-2 infection. TCRdb analysed the 5' RACE reads with MiXCR anew, one entry per CDR3 protein. The data contain 100,000 to 150,000 distinct CDR3 sequences, approximately 15% of them singletons. The sequencing input was whole blood. These receptors all stem from an adult who was a healthcare worker with PCR-confirmed SARS-CoV-2 infection or an uninfected control (not recorded which).

J is TRBJ1-1 and V is TRBV5-4; a weak D match, TRBD1 (5 bases). The CDR3 runs to 12 residues. CDR1 is SGHNT and CDR2 is YYREEE in the germline V gene (reference sequence). Deletions cut 1 base from V and 11 bases from J, with 12 bases between. In nucleotides, the CDR3 is TGTGCCAGCAGCTTGAGGGACGGATGGGCTTTCTTT. Encoded protein: CASSLRDGWAFF.

The V and J genes are TRBV19 and TRBJ2-1; 7 bases match TRBD1. The germline V gene has CDR1 LNHDA and CDR2 SQIVND (reference sequence). The CDR3 consists of 15 residues. V lost 3 bases to trimming and J lost 7 bases; unmatched junction nucleotides: 9. DNA for the CDR3: TGTGCCAGTAGTATTTTCCAGGGGGATGGGAATGAGCAGTTCTTC. This codes for CASSIFQGDGNEQFF. Full variable domain (missing parts from reference TRBV19 and TRBJ2-1): DGGITQSPKYLFRKEGQNVTLSCEQNLNHDAMYWYRQDPGQGLRLIYYSQIVNDFQKGDIAEGYSVSREKKESFPLTVTSAQKNPTAFYLCASSIFQGDGNEQFFGPGTRLTVL.

This chain connects TRBV21-1 to TRBJ2-7; the tabulated D call, TRBD1, remains unverified against the DNA. TRBV21-1 is assigned pseudogene status. This CDR3 spans 14 amino acids. The CDR3 is CASTWDRGMDEQYF. CDR3 nucleotides: TGTGCCAGCACCTGGGACAGGGGTATGGACGAGCAGTACTTC.

About this clonotype: Given the absence of the conserved phenylalanine or tryptophan at the CDR3 end, a read error is likely. The chain combines TRBV27 with TRBJ1-3; 8 nucleotides match TRBD1. V lost 3 bases and J lost 1; bases outside the gene matches: 2. The CDR3 totals 15 residues. Germline assignment: CDR1 MNHEY and CDR2 SMNVEV (reference sequence). CDR3 protein: CASSLQGASGNTIYL. The CDR3, as DNA: TGTGCCAGCAGTTTGCAGGGGGCGTCTGGAAACACCATATATCTT.

The V call is TRBV9, the J call TRBJ2-1; 7 bases match TRBD2. The CDR3 has 17 residues. Germline V gene lookup returns CDR1 SGDLS and CDR2 YYNGEE. J gave up 6 bases and V 0 bases, and 12 bases lay outside the gene matches. In DNA form, the CDR3 reads TGTGCCAGCAGCGTAGGAGGGCGGGGGAGGATTTCCAATGAGCAGTTCTTC. Translating it yields CASSVGGRGRISNEQFF. Using reference TRBV9 and TRBJ2-1 for the parts outside the CDR3, the full variable domain is DSGVTQTPKHLITATGQRVTLRCSPRSGDLSVYWYQQSLDQGLQFLIQYYNGEERAKGNILERFSAQQFPDLHSELNLSSLELGDSALYFCASSVGGRGRISNEQFFGPGTRLTVL.

The chain carries TRBV3-1 and TRBJ1-2; no definite D call. V was clipped by 4 bases and J by 5 bases, with 14 bases between them. Germline V gene sequence: CDR1 LGHDT, CDR2 YNNKEL (reference sequence). The CDR3 spans 14 residues. This CDR3 reads CASSLPDGTYGYTF. The CDR3 DNA reads TGTGCCAGCAGCCTCCCGGACGGCACTTATGGCTACACCTTC.

This clonotype was picked up a small number of times. V gene TRBV27 combines with J gene TRBJ2-3, with D tentatively TRBD2 (6 bases). The CDR3 consists of 14 residues. CDR1 is MNHEY, CDR2 SMNVEV, per germline (reference sequence). Between the trimmed V and J ends, which lost 10 bases and 2 bases, there was a span of 16 bases. CDR3 coding DNA: TGTGCCACCTCAAGGAGGGGTCTCACAGATACGCAGTATTTT. Translating it yields CATSRRGLTDTQYF.

This clonotype occurred many times. V and J are TRBV2 and TRBJ2-5; TRBD2 aligns across 7 bases. This CDR3 spans 13 amino acids. J gave up 5 bases and V 6 bases, and 6 bases lay outside the gene matches. The germline V gene has CDR1 SNHLY and CDR2 FYNNEI. CDR3 in amino acids: CASSGGGLETQYF. The DNA for the CDR3 is TGTGCCAGCAGCGGGGGAGGGCTGGAGACCCAGTACTTC.

V and J are TRBV24-1 and TRBJ2-1; possibly TRBD1 or TRBD2 for D (6 bases each). Germline V lookup: CDR1 KGHDR, CDR2 SFDVKD. The CDR3 is 15 amino acids. The V gene lost 3 bases and the J gene lost 4 bases, with 12 bases spanning the gap. The CDR3 loop is CATSDTGAVYNEQFF. CDR3 sequence (DNA): TGTGCCACCAGTGATACGGGGGCAGTTTACAATGAGCAGTTCTTC.

The gene calls are TRBV10-2 and TRBJ1-1; D is ambiguous. Between the trimmed V and J ends, which lost 4 bases and 8 bases, there was a span of 14 bases. The CDR3 sequence is 13 residues long. The germline V gene has CDR1 WSHSY and CDR2 SAAADI. This CDR3 is CASSAPGTSEAFF. DNA for the CDR3: TGCGCCAGCAGTGCTCCGGGCACCTCCGAAGCTTTCTTT.

J is TRBJ1-2 and V is TRBV12-3 or TRBV12-4; D may be TRBD1 (5 bases). With 6 bases removed from V and 6 bases from J, the gap between germline ends came to 14 bases. CDR3 size: 13 residues. CDR3 sequence: CASRLSGRNGYTF. The CDR3 DNA sequence: TGTGCCAGCAGACTCTCAGGGCGAAATGGCTACACCTTC.

The DNA for the CDR3 is TGTGCCAGCAGCTACTCACAGGGGGTTACTGAAGCTTTCTTT. Translation: CASSYSQGVTEAFF. V is TRBV7-9 and J is TRBJ1-1; 8 bases are a match to TRBD1. The V gene end was trimmed by 4 bases and the J gene end by 5 bases; junction bases not matched to a gene: 6. This CDR3 has 14 residues. The germline V gene has CDR1 SEHNR and CDR2 FQNEAQ (reference sequence).

The chain couples TRBV3-1 to TRBJ1-3; D not resolved. This CDR3 has 13 residues. The germline V gene encodes CDR1 LGHDT and CDR2 YNNKEL (reference sequence). Trimming left V 4 bases short and J 4 bases short, with 8 bases between. CDR3 sequence: CASSPRAGNTIYF. CDR3 in DNA: TGTGCCAGCAGCCCCCGGGCGGGAAACACCATATATTTT.